This T cell receptor (beta chain) derives from a study of blood T cell repertoires in COVID-19 (dated by TCRdb to 2020 to 2021). For context, the study as a whole: Collaborator samples came from the United States, Italy and Spain and covered acute and convalescent phases of COVID-19. The material from the prospective study consisted of cDNA or gDNA derived from T cells, B-cell-depleted T cells, or PBMCs. Deeply sampled blood TCRbeta repertoires from subjects exposed to, actively infected with, or recovered from COVID-19 were included in the dataset. The repertoires were made available in a free public database intended to serve as a resource for research on the immune response to SARS-CoV-2. Samples came from the ongoing ImmuneRACE study (first 160 participants) plus 1,254 subjects from 6 global collaborators. Nearly every sample came with metadata listing a de-identified subject ID, COVID-19 status, age in years and sex. Where HLA class I and class II types were available, the types were taken from metadata supplied by the sample provider, not from assay-based typing.

In Seattle, one collaborating source enrolled patients while the infection was active and tracked those patients longitudinally over the course of disease. Collaborating institutions collected whole blood in K2EDTA tubes following their own protocols. For TCRbeta analysis, collaborators shipped samples as frozen whole blood, isolated PBMCs, or DNA extracted from either of those sample types. The CDR3 contains 14 residues, cysteine and phenylalanine counted. Only CDR3 DNA is held: 42 bases, read in frame from base 1. Trimming takes 6 bases from V and 8 bases from J, and the germline ends sit 14 bases apart. The germline V gene yields MNHEY for CDR1 and SVGAGI for CDR2. A note on this clone: There is no known antigen for this receptor. No base quality information exists; no much larger clone differs at one position.

The study at large found these results: The quantity of clinical and demographic metadata differed by source and by participant and was supplied without curation.

The immunoSEQ Assay, a bias-controlled multiplex PCR, was used to amplify TCRbeta CDR3 regions from genomic DNA. Turning to the authors' computational methods: Within the assay, amplification of reference gene primers was used to estimate how many nucleated cells each sample contained. To quantify the absolute abundance of each unique TCRbeta CDR3 rearrangement, sequence reads were collapsed and filtered. For each sample, productive Simpson clonality was calculated as the square root of Simpson's diversity index across productive rearrangements. As stored in TCRdb, this immuneACCESS dataset retains in-frame rearrangements with V and J assigned. A fraction of the clones does not appear; measured against another copy, unresolved V genes explain less than half of the discrepancy, and the remainder lacks a known reason. From that table come the V and J calls and clone size; the DNA was used to work out D and trimming. A total of tens of thousands of clones appear in this sample, approximately 83% of them only once. The ten biggest clones cover about 17% of the sample.

Sequencing input: peripheral blood. The V and J genes are TRBV6-5 and TRBJ1-6; possibly the D gene is TRBD1, per 6 matching bases. The TCR originated in a man aged 40-49 years with COVID-19, enrolled during active disease. The nucleotide sequence is TGTGCCAGCAGAGCCAGGGGTTGGGATTCACCCCTCCACTTT. This translates into CASRARGWDSPLHF.